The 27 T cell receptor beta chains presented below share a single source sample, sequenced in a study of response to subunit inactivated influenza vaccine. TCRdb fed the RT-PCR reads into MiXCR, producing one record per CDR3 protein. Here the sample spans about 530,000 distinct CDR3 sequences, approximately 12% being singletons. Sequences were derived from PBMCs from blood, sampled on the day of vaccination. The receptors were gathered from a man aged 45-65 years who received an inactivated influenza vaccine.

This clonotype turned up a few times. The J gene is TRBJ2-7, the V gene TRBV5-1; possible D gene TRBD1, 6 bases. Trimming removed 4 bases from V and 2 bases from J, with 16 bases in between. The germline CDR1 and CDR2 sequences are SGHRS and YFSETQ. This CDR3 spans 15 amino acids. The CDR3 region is CASSGRDTGPYEQYF. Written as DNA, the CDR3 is TGCGCCAGCAGCGGCCGGGACACCGGACCCTACGAGCAGTACTTC.

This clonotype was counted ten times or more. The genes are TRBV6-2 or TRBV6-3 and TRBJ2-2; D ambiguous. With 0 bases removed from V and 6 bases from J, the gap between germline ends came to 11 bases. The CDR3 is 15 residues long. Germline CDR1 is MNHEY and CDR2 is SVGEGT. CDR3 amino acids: CASSYSFATPGELFF. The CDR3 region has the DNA TGTGCCAGCAGTTACTCGTTCGCTACGCCCGGGGAGCTGTTTTTT.

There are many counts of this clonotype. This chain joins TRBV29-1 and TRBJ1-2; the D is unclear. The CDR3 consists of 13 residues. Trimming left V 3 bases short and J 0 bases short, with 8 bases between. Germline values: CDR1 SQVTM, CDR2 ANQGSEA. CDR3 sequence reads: CSVDRLANYGYTF. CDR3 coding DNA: TGCAGCGTTGACCGGCTAGCTAACTATGGCTACACCTTC.

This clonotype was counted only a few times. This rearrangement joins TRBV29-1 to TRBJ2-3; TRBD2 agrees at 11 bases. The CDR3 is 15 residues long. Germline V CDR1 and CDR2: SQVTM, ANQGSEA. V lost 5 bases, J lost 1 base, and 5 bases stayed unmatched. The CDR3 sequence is CSVLAGGPGTDTQYF. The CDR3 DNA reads TGCAGCGTTCTAGCGGGAGGCCCGGGCACAGATACGCAGTATTTT.

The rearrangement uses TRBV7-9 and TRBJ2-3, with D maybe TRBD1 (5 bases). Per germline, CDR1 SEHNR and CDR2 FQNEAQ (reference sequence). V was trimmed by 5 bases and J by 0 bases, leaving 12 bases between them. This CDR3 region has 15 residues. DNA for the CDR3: TGTGCCAGCAGCCTCAGGGTGGGTAGCACAGATACGCAGTATTTT. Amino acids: CASSLRVGSTDTQYF.

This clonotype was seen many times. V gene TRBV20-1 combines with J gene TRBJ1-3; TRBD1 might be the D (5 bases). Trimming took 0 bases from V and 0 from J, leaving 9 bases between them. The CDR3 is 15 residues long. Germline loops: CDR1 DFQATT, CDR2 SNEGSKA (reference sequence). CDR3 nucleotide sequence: TGCAGTGCTAGAGATACAGGATCCTCTGGAAACACCATATATTTT. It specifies CSARDTGSSGNTIYF.

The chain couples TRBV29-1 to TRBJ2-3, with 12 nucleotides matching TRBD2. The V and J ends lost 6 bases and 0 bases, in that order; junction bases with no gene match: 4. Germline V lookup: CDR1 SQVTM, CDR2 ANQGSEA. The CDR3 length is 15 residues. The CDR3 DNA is TGCAGCGTCCATGGGACTAGCGGGAGCACAGATACGCAGTATTTT. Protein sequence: CSVHGTSGSTDTQYF.

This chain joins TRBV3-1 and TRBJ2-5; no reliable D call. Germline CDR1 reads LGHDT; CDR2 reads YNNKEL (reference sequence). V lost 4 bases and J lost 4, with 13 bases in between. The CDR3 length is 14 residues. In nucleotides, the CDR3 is TGTGCCAGCAGCCCAGATCCCTCACGAGAGACCCAGTACTTC. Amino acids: CASSPDPSRETQYF.

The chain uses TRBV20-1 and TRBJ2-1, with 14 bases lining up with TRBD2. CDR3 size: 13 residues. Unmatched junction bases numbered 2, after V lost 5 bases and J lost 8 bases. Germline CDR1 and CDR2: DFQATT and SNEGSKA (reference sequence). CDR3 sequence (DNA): TGCAGTGCTCCGGGACTAGCGGGAGATGAGCAGTTCTTC. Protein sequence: CSAPGLAGDEQFF.

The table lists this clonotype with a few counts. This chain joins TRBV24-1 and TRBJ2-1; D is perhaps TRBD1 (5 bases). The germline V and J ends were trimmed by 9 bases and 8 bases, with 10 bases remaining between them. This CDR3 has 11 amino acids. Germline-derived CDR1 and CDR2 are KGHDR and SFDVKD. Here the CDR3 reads CATAQGYEQFF. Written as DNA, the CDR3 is TGTGCCACCGCCCAGGGCTATGAGCAGTTCTTC.

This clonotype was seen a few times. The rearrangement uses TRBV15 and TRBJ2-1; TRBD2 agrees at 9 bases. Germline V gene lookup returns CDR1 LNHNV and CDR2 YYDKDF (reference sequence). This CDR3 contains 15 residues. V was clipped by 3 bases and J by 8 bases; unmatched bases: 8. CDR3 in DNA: TGTGCCACCAGCAGGGGAGCGGGAGGAAGCGATGAGCAGTTCTTC. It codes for CATSRGAGGSDEQFF. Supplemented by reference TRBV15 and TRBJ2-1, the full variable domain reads DAMVIQNPRYQVTQFGKPVTLSCSQTLNHNVMYWYQQKSSQAPKLLFHYYDKDFNNEADTPDNFQSRRPNTSFCFLDIRSPGLGDTAMYLCATSRGAGGSDEQFFGPGTRLTVL.

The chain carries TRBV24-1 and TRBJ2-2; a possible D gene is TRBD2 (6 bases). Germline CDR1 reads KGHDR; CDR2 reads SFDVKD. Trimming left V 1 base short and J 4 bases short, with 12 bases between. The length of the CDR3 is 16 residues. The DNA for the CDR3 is TGTGCCACCAGTGATTTAACCGGGGGACGCACCGGGGAGCTGTTTTTT. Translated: CATSDLTGGRTGELFF.

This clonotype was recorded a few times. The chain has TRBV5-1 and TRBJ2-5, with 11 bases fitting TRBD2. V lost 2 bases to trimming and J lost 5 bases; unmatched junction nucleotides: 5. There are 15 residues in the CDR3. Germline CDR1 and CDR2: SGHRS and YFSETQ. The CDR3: CASSLASGRYETQYF. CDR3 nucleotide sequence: TGCGCCAGCAGCTTAGCTAGCGGGAGGTATGAGACCCAGTACTTC.

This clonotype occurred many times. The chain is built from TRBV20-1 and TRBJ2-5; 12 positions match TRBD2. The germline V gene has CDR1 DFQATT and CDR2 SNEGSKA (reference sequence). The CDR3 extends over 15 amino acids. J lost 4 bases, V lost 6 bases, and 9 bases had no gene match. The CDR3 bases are TGCAGTGCGCAGATCCCGGGACTAGCGGGAGAGACCCAGTACTTC. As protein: CSAQIPGLAGETQYF.

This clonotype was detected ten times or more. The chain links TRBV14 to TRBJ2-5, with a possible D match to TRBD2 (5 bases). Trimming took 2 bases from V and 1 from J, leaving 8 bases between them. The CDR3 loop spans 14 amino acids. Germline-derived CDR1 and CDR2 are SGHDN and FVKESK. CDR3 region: CASSQRGSQETQYF. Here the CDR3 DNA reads TGTGCCAGCAGCCAACGGGGTTCCCAAGAGACCCAGTACTTC.

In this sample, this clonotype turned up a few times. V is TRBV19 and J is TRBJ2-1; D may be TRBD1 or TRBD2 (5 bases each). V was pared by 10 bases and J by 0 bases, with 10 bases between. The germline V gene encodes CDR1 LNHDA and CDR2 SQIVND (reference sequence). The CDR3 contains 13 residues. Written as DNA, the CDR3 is TGTGCCACCAGGGACGGCTCCTACAATGAGCAGTTCTTC. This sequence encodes CATRDGSYNEQFF.

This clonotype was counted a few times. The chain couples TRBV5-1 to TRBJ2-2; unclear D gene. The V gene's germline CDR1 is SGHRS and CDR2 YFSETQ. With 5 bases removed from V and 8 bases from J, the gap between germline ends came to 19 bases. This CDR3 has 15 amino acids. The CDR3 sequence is CASRPTTNEVGELFF. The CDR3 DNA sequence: TGCGCCAGCAGACCCACTACCAACGAGGTTGGGGAGCTGTTTTTT. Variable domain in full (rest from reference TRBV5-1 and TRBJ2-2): KAGVTQTPRYLIKTRGQQVTLSCSPISGHRSVSWYQQTPGQGLQFLFEYFSETQRNKGNFPGRFSGRQFSNSRSEMNVSTLELGDSALYLCASRPTTNEVGELFFGEGSRLTVL.

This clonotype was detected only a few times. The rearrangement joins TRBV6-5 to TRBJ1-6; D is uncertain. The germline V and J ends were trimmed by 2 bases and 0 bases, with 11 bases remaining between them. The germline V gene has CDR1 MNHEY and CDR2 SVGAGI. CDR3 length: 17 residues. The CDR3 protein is CASSYEMGSSYNSPLHF. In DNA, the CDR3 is TGTGCCAGCAGTTACGAAATGGGCAGCTCCTATAATTCACCCCTCCACTTT.

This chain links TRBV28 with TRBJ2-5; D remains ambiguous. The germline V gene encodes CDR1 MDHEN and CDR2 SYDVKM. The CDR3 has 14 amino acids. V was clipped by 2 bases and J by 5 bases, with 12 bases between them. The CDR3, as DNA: TGTGCCAGCAGTTTAAACCAGGTCTCGGAGACCCAGTACTTC. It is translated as CASSLNQVSETQYF.

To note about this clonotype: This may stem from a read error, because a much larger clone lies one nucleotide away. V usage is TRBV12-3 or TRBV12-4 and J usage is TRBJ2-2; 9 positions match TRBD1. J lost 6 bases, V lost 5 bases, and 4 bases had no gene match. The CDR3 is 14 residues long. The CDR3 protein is CASSRQGGSGELFF. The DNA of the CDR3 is TGTGCCAGCAGTCGACAGGGGGGCTCCGGGGAGCTGTTTTTT.

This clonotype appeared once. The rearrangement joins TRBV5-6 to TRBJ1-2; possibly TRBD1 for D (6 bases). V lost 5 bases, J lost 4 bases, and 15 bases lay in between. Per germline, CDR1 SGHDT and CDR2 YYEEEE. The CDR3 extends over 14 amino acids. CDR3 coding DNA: TGTGCCAGCAGGTCCGCGGACAGACCCTATGGCTACACCTTC. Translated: CASRSADRPYGYTF.

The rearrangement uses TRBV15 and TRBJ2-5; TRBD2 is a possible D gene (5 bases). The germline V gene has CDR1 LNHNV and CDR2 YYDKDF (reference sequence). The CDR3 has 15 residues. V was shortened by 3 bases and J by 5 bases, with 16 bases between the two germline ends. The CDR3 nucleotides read TGTGCCACCAGCAGGGTAGCGTATCGCCCTGAGACCCAGTACTTC. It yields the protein CATSRVAYRPETQYF.

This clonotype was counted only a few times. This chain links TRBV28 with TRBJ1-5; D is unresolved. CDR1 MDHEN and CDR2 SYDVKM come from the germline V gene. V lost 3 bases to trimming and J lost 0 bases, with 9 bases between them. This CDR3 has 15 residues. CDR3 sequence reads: CASSFVGNSNQPQHF. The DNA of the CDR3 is TGTGCCAGCAGTTTTGTAGGGAATAGCAATCAGCCCCAGCATTTT.

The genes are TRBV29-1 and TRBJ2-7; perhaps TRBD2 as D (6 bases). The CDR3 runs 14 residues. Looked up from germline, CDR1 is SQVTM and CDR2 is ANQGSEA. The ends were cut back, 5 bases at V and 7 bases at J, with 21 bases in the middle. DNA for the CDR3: TGCAGCGTTAAATTCGGGGCGGGATCGGGGGAGCAGTACTTC. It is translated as CSVKFGAGSGEQYF.

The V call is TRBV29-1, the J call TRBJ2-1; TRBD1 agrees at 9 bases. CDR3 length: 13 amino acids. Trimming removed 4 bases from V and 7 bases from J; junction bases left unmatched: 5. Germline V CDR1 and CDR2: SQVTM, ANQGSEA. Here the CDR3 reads CSVVGQGFNEQFF. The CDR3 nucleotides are TGCAGCGTTGTGGGACAGGGTTTTAATGAGCAGTTCTTC.

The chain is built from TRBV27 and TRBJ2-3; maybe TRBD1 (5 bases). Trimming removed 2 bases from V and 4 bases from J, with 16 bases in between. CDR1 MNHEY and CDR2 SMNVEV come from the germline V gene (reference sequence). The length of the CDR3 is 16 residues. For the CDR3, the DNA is TGTGCCAGCAGTTTACGCCGACAGTTGTTCGCAGATACGCAGTATTTT. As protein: CASSLRRQLFADTQYF.

Here the CDR3 DNA reads TGTGCCAGCAGCCCACCCGCGGGAGCGTCCTACAATGAGCAGTTCTTC. The encoded protein is CASSPPAGASYNEQFF. The genes are TRBV9 and TRBJ2-1, with 7 bases that match TRBD2. Germline V gene lookup returns CDR1 SGDLS and CDR2 YYNGEE. This CDR3 spans 16 amino acids. V lost 4 bases and J lost 1; bases outside the gene matches: 8. Full variable domain (rest looked up from reference TRBV9 and TRBJ2-1): DSGVTQTPKHLITATGQRVTLRCSPRSGDLSVYWYQQSLDQGLQFLIQYYNGEERAKGNILERFSAQQFPDLHSELNLSSLELGDSALYFCASSPPAGASYNEQFFGPGTRLTVL.